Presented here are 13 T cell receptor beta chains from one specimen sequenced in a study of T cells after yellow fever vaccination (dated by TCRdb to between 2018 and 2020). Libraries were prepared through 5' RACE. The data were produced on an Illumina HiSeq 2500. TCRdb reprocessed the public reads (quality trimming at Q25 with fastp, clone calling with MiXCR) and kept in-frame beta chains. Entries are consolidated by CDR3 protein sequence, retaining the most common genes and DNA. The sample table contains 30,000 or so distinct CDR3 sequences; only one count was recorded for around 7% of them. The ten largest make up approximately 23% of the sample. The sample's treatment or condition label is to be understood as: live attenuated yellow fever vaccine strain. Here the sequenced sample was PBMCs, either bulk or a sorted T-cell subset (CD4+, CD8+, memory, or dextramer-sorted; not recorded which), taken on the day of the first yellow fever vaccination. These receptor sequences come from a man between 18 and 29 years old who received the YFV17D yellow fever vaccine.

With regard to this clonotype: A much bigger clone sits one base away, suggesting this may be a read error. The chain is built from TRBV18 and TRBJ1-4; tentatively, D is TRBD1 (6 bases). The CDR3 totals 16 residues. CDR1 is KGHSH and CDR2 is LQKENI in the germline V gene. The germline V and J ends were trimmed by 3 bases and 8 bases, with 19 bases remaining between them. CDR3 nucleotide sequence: TGTGCCAGCTCACCGCCCCCGGGGGCCTCAAAGGAAAAACTGTTTTTT. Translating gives CASSPPPGASKEKLFF.

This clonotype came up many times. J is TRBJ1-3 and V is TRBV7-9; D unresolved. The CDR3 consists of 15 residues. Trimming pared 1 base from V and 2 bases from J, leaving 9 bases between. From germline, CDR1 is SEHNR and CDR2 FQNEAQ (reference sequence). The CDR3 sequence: CASSLVGIPGNTIYF. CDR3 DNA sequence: TGTGCCAGCAGCTTAGTTGGGATCCCTGGAAACACCATATATTTT.

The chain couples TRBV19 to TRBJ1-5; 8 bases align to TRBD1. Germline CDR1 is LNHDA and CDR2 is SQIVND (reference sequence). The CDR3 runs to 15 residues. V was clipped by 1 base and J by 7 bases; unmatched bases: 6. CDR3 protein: CASSIARQGRQPQHF. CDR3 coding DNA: TGTGCCAGTAGTATAGCCCGACAGGGGCGACAGCCCCAGCATTTT.

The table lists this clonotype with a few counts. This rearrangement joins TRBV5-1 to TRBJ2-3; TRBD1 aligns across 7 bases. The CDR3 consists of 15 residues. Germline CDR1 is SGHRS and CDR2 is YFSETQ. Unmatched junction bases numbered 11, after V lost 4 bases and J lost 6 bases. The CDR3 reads CASSQGVGSGDTQYF. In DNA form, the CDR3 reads TGCGCCAGCAGCCAGGGGGTAGGGAGCGGCGATACGCAGTATTTT.

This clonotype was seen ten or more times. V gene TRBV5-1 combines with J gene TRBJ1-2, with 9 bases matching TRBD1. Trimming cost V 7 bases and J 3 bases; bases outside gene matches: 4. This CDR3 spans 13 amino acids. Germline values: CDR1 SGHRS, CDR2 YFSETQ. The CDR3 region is CASGTGSDYGYTF. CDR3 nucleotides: TGCGCCAGCGGGACAGGGTCTGACTATGGCTACACCTTC.

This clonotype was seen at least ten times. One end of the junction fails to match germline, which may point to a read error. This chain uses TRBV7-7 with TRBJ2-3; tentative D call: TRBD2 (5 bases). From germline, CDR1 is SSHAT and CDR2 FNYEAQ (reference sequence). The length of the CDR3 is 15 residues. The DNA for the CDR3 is TGTGCTAGCAGCTTAGTCGCCGGGAATCCAGATACGCAGTATTTT. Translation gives CASSLVAGNPDTQYF.

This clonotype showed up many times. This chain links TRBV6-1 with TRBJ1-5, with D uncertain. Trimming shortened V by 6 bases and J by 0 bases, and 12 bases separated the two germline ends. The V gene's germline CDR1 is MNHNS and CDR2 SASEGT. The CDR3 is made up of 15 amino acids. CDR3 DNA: TGTGCCAGCAGAATCTCCAGGAATAGCAATCAGCCCCAGCATTTT. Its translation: CASRISRNSNQPQHF.

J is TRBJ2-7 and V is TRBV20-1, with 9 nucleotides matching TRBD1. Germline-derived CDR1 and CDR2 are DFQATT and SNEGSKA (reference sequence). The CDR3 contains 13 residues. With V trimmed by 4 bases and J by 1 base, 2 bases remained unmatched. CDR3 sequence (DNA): TGCAGTGCTAAGGACAGGGGATCCTACGAGCAGTACGTC. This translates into CSAKDRGSYEQYV.

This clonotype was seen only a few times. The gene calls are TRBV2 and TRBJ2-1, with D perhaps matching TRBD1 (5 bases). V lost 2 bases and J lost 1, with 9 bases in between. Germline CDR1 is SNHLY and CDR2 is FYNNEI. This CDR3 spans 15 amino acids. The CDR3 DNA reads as TGTGCCAGCAGTGAACAGGGCTATTCCTACAATGAGCAGTTCTTC. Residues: CASSEQGYSYNEQFF.

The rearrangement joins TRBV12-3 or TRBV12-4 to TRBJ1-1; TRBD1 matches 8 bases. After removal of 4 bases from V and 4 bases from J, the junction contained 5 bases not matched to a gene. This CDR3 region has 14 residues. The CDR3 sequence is CASSSGQGITEAFF. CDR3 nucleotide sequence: TGTGCCAGCAGTTCCGGACAGGGTATCACTGAAGCTTTCTTT.

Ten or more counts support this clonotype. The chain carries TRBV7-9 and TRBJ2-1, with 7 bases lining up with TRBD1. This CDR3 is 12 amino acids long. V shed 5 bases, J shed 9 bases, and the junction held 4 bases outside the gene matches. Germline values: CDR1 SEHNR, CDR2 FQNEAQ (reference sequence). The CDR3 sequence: CASSERGREQFF. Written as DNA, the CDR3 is TGTGCCAGCAGCGAAAGGGGGCGTGAGCAGTTCTTC.

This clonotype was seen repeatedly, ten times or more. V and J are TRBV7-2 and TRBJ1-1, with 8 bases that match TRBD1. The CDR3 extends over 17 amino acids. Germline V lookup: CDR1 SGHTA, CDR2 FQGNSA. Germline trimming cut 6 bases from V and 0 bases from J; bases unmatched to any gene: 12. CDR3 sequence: CASRGDRGNLLNTEAFF. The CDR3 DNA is TGTGCCAGCAGGGGAGACAGGGGCAATTTACTGAACACTGAAGCTTTCTTT.

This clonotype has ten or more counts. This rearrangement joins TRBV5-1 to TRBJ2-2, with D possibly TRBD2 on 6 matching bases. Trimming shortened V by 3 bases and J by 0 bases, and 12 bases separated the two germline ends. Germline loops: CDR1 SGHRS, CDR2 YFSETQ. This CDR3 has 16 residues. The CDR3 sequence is CASSSDPGANTGELFF. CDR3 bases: TGCGCCAGCAGCTCAGACCCGGGGGCGAACACCGGGGAGCTGTTTTTT.